The 5 T cell receptor beta chains below all came from one sample that was sequenced in a study of blood T cells in healthy people across ages. Next came a second PCR, run for roughly 6 to 11 cycles, which used a sample-barcoded 5' primer along with a J-beta primer mix. Using its own MiXCR run on the 5' RACE reads, TCRdb lists one record per CDR3 protein. In the table there are approximately 730,000 distinct CDR3 sequences, around half of which are singletons. Sequenced sample: blood. These receptors all stem from a man older than 75 in good health.

The rearrangement joins TRBV7-3 to TRBJ2-1; 7 bases are a match to TRBD2. Trimming took 5 bases from V and 7 from J; bases not matched to a gene: 17. This CDR3 region has 17 residues. Germline lookup yields CDR1 SGHTA and CDR2 FQGTGA. The CDR3 reads CASSPVAGARVGNEQFF. CDR3 DNA: TGTGCCAGCAGCCCGGTGGCGGGAGCCCGCGTAGGTAATGAGCAGTTCTTC.

This sequence joins TRBV28 and TRBJ2-1; 8 bases are shared with TRBD2. Germline trimming cut 5 bases from V and 6 bases from J; bases unmatched to any gene: 9. Germline CDR1 MDHEN, CDR2 SYDVKM. The CDR3 is made up of 15 amino acids. This chain's CDR3 is CASSILAESPNEQFF. CDR3 DNA: TGTGCCAGCAGTATACTAGCGGAGTCCCCCAATGAGCAGTTCTTC. The entire variable domain, with the rest obtained from reference TRBV28 and TRBJ2-1, is as follows: DVKVTQSSRYLVKRTGEKVFLECVQDMDHENMFWYRQDPGLGLRLIYFSYDVKMKEKGDIPEGYSVSREKKERFSLILESASTNQTSMYLCASSILAESPNEQFFGPGTRLTVL.

The gene calls are TRBV5-1 and TRBJ1-1; 7 bases align to TRBD1. Germline V gene lookup returns CDR1 SGHRS and CDR2 YFSETQ. The CDR3 runs to 13 residues. The junction had 3 bases not matched to a gene; V was cut back by 7 bases and J by 0 bases. The DNA of the CDR3 is TGCGCCAGCGGGGACAGTATGAACACTGAAGCTTTCTTT. Protein sequence: CASGDSMNTEAFF. Supplemented by reference TRBV5-1 and TRBJ1-1, the full variable domain reads KAGVTQTPRYLIKTRGQQVTLSCSPISGHRSVSWYQQTPGQGLQFLFEYFSETQRNKGNFPGRFSGRQFSNSRSEMNVSTLELGDSALYLCASGDSMNTEAFFGQGTRLTVV.

The chain links TRBV7-2 to TRBJ2-2; a weak D match, TRBD2 (5 bases). The CDR3 is 15 residues long. The germline gives CDR1 SGHTA, CDR2 FQGNSA. Trimming cost V 4 bases and J 4 bases, with 13 bases left between them. The CDR3 region is CASSSTPGVTGELFF. In nucleotides, the CDR3 is TGTGCCAGCAGCTCAACCCCCGGGGTCACCGGGGAGCTGTTTTTT.

This clonotype was seen just once. The rearrangement links TRBV9 to TRBJ2-1; a possible D gene is TRBD1 (6 bases). The V and J ends lost 6 bases and 1 base respectively, with 11 bases between them. CDR1 is SGDLS, CDR2 YYNGEE, per germline. The CDR3 consists of 14 residues. The CDR3 DNA is TGTGCCAGCAATTCAGGGGCTTCCTACAATGAGCAGTTCTTC. Its translation is CASNSGASYNEQFF.